Shown below are 5 T cell receptor beta chains from a single sample sequenced in a study of OX40 agonist ivuxolimab in advanced cancers. Assay used: immunoSEQ multiplex PCR; TCRdb lists only in-frame clones, some missing. The sample records some 45,000 clones, 75% to 80% being singletons. The input for sequencing was CD4+ or CD8+ T cells sorted from blood, taken in a trial of the OX40 agonist ivuxolimab. These receptors were taken from an adult with an advanced solid tumor such as melanoma, head and neck, liver or kidney cancer.

The rearrangement joins TRBV5-6 to TRBJ1-2; D not certain. The CDR3 has 13 residues. The V end lost 0 bases, the J end lost 2 bases, and 5 bases lay between the germline ends. The V gene's germline CDR1 is SGHDT and CDR2 YYEEEE. The CDR3 spells CASSLDKNYGYTF. The CDR3 DNA reads TGTGCCAGCAGCTTGGACAAGAACTATGGCTACACCTTC.

The chain combines TRBV7-2 with TRBJ2-5; 7 bases are shared with TRBD2. CDR3 length equals 17 residues. Germline trimming cut 2 bases from V and 0 bases from J; bases unmatched to any gene: 9. Germline loops: CDR1 SGHTA, CDR2 FQGNSA. CDR3 loop: CASSLSSGGRDQETQYF. Here the CDR3 DNA reads TGTGCCAGCAGCTTATCCAGTGGGGGGAGGGACCAAGAGACCCAGTACTTC.

This clone was counted only a few times. This sequence joins TRBV18 and TRBJ1-1; no reliable D call. The CDR3 is made up of 14 amino acids. V was clipped by 2 bases and J by 1 base, with 8 bases between them. CDR1 is KGHSH, CDR2 LQKENI, per germline. The CDR3 loop reads CASSPEVANTEAFF. The CDR3 coding sequence is TGTGCCAGCTCACCAGAGGTTGCGAACACTGAAGCTTTCTTT.

V usage is TRBV7-2 and J usage is TRBJ2-7; D not resolved. This CDR3 has 16 residues. Germline V gives CDR1 SGHTA, CDR2 FQGNSA. V was shortened by 0 bases and J by 2 bases, with 14 bases between the two germline ends. This CDR3 is CASSLAQGGVTYEQYF. CDR3 coding DNA: TGTGCCAGCAGCTTAGCGCAAGGTGGGGTTACCTACGAGCAGTACTTC.

V is TRBV7-2 and J is TRBJ2-5, with TRBD2 matching 7 bases. This CDR3 comprises 15 residues. The junction had 10 bases not matched to a gene; V was cut back by 5 bases and J by 4 bases. Germline assignment: CDR1 SGHTA and CDR2 FQGNSA. DNA of the CDR3: TGTGCCAGCAGCCAACAGGCGGGAGAGGGAGAGACCCAGTACTTC. It yields the protein CASSQQAGEGETQYF.